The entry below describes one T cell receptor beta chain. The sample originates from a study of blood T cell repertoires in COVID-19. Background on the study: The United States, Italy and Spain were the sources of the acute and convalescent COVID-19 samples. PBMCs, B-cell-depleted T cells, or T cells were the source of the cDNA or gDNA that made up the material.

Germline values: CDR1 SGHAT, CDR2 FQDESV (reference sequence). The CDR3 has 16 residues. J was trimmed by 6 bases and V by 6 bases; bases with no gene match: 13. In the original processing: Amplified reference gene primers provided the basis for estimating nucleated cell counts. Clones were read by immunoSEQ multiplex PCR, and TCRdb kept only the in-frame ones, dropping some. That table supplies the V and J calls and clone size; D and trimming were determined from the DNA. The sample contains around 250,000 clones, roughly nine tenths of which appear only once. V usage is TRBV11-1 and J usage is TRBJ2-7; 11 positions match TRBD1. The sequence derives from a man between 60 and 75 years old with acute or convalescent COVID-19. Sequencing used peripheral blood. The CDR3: CASRPLTGTGGTEQYF. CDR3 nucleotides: TGTGCCAGCAGGCCCCTCACCGGGACAGGGGGGACCGAGCAGTACTTC.